Below are 26 T cell receptor beta chains sequenced from a single sample in a study of blood T cell repertoires in COVID-19. Sequenced by immunoSEQ multiplex PCR; TCRdb stores in-frame clones only, minus some. The sample comprises some 45,000 clones, approximately 93% of which are singletons, and over 0.95% rests with the top ten. Specimen: peripheral blood. The receptor set was obtained from a man aged 60-69 years with COVID-19, enrolled during active disease.

The chain recombines TRBV28 with TRBJ1-5; D is unresolved. Trimming removed 3 bases at V and 6 bases at J, with 18 bases between. Germline CDR1 is MDHEN and CDR2 is SYDVKM. The CDR3 consists of 16 residues. The CDR3 protein is CASSFKGRAGSQPQHF. The CDR3 nucleotides read TGTGCCAGCAGTTTTAAAGGGAGGGCGGGTAGTCAGCCCCAGCATTTT. The whole variable domain, remainder taken from reference TRBV28 and TRBJ1-5, is DVKVTQSSRYLVKRTGEKVFLECVQDMDHENMFWYRQDPGLGLRLIYFSYDVKMKEKGDIPEGYSVSREKKERFSLILESASTNQTSMYLCASSFKGRAGSQPQHFGDGTRLSIL.

The rearrangement uses TRBV24-1 and TRBJ2-3; 8 bases line up with TRBD2. Germline values: CDR1 KGHDR, CDR2 SFDVKD. After removal of 6 bases from V and 4 bases from J, the junction contained 14 bases not matched to a gene. CDR3 length equals 17 residues. In DNA, the CDR3 is TGTGCCACCAGTACAGGTTGGGGTAGCGGGGCCTCAGATACGCAGTATTTT. Translation: CATSTGWGSGASDTQYF.

The genes are TRBV11-3 and TRBJ1-5; TRBD1 might be the D (6 bases). V lost 6 bases and J 2 bases, leaving 17 bases between the germline ends. The CDR3 is 16 residues long. In germline, CDR1 is SGHNT, CDR2 YENEEA. CDR3: CASRRYRVEGNQPQHF. As DNA, the CDR3 is TGTGCCAGCAGGCGGTACAGGGTCGAGGGCAATCAGCCCCAGCATTTT.

The sample holds one count of this clone. This sequence joins TRBV24-1 and TRBJ1-2; 8 bases are shared with TRBD1. J lost 3 bases, V lost 11 bases, and 10 bases had no gene match. The germline CDR1 and CDR2 sequences are KGHDR and SFDVKD. CDR3 length equals 14 residues. The CDR3 DNA follows: TGTGCCATCTCGGACAGGGTAAAGGACTATGGCTACACCTTC. Translated, it gives CAISDRVKDYGYTF.

The chain carries TRBV27 and TRBJ1-5, with TRBD1 matching over 10 bases. Germline lookup yields CDR1 MNHEY and CDR2 SMNVEV (reference sequence). The CDR3 totals 16 residues. With 6 bases clipped from V and 6 bases from J, the junction kept 11 bases outside the gene matches. The CDR3 sequence: CASSPSGQGRRQPQHF. As DNA, the CDR3 is TGTGCCAGCAGCCCCTCGGGACAGGGGAGGCGTCAGCCCCAGCATTTT.

This chain links TRBV28 with TRBJ2-2, with TRBD1 matching 7 bases. Germline trimming cut 5 bases from V and 5 bases from J; bases unmatched to any gene: 5. Per the germline V gene, CDR1 is MDHEN and CDR2 is SYDVKM. CDR3 length: 14 residues. This chain's CDR3 is CASSVGGRTGELFF. The DNA for the CDR3 is TGTGCCAGCAGTGTAGGGGGCCGGACCGGGGAGCTGTTTTTT. Full variable domain (remainder filled in from reference TRBV28 and TRBJ2-2): DVKVTQSSRYLVKRTGEKVFLECVQDMDHENMFWYRQDPGLGLRLIYFSYDVKMKEKGDIPEGYSVSREKKERFSLILESASTNQTSMYLCASSVGGRTGELFFGEGSRLTVL.

Points on this clone: In the same sample, other DNA sequences code for this CDR3. This chain links TRBV27 with TRBJ2-1, with a weak D call TRBD2 (5 bases). The germline gives CDR1 MNHEY, CDR2 SMNVEV (reference sequence). The CDR3 consists of 15 residues. V shed 0 bases and J shed 2 bases, with 8 bases lying between them. CDR3 bases: TGTGCCAGCAGTTTATCAGGGAGAGCCTACAATGAGCAGTTCTTC. It specifies CASSLSGRAYNEQFF.

The chain is built from TRBV24-1 and TRBJ2-4, with 8 bases aligning to TRBD1. Trimming cost V 2 bases and J 3 bases; bases outside gene matches: 8. The CDR3 is 17 residues long. Germline V gene sequence: CDR1 KGHDR, CDR2 SFDVKD. The CDR3 bases are TGTGCCACCAGTGATTCCACGACAGGGGCAGGCAAAAACATTCAGTACTTC. Its translation is CATSDSTTGAGKNIQYF.

This chain joins TRBV9 and TRBJ2-1, with a weak D call TRBD1 (5 bases). Between the trimmed V and J ends, which lost 0 bases and 0 bases, there was a span of 10 bases. Germline assignment: CDR1 SGDLS and CDR2 YYNGEE. The CDR3 runs 16 residues. The CDR3 coding sequence is TGTGCCAGCAGCGTAGTAGGACAAAGCTCCTACAATGAGCAGTTCTTC. It translates to CASSVVGQSSYNEQFF.

The V gene is TRBV6-5, the J gene TRBJ1-1; 7 positions agree with TRBD1. CDR1 MNHEY and CDR2 SVGAGI come from the germline V gene. The CDR3 consists of 14 residues. The ends lost 6 bases at V and 1 base at J; junction bases unmatched: 5. For the CDR3, the DNA is TGTGCCAGCAGCCTGGACAGGTCGAACACTGAAGCTTTCTTT. This codes for CASSLDRSNTEAFF.

V is TRBV6-5 and J is TRBJ1-2; 8 bases match TRBD1. The J segment lost 4 bases and the V segment lost 6 bases, leaving 10 bases of the junction unmatched. Germline V gene lookup returns CDR1 MNHEY and CDR2 SVGAGI. The CDR3 length is 15 residues. Here the CDR3 DNA reads TGTGCCAGCAGAGCTGACAGGGGCTTCTCCTATGGCTACACCTTC. This sequence encodes CASRADRGFSYGYTF.

The genes are TRBV5-1 and TRBJ1-2, with D perhaps matching TRBD1 (6 bases). Germline V gene lookup returns CDR1 SGHRS and CDR2 YFSETQ. The CDR3 has 15 amino acids. V was trimmed by 4 bases and J by 7 bases, leaving 20 bases between them. The CDR3 DNA reads as TGCGCCAGCAGCCCCGCCGACGGAAAGGGGGTTGGCTACACCTTC. Amino acid sequence: CASSPADGKGVGYTF.

V is TRBV4-1 and J is TRBJ2-7, with a tentative D call TRBD1 (6 bases). Germline V lookup: CDR1 MGHRA, CDR2 YSYEKL. This CDR3 has 14 residues. V was cut by 0 bases and J by 2 bases, with 8 bases left in between. DNA of the CDR3: TGCGCCAGCAGCCAAGAGTGGGGGCCCTACGAGCAGTACTTC. Amino acids: CASSQEWGPYEQYF.

The chain employs TRBV28 and TRBJ1-3, with 8 bases lining up with TRBD1. The CDR3 contains 16 residues. Germline V lookup: CDR1 MDHEN, CDR2 SYDVKM. The ends lost 5 bases at V and 2 bases at J; junction bases unmatched: 8. CDR3 sequence (DNA): TGTGCCAGCAGTCCCATATTGACAGGGGCTGGAAACACCATATATTTT. Translated: CASSPILTGAGNTIYF.

This chain joins TRBV6-6 and TRBJ2-7; D possibly corresponds to TRBD2 (7 bases). The CDR3 consists of 16 residues. Looked up from germline, CDR1 is MNHNY and CDR2 is SVGAGI (reference sequence). V dropped 6 bases and J dropped 2 bases, with 20 bases sitting between them. Written as DNA, the CDR3 is TGTGCCAGCAGCCCCCGGTTGGGGGGGGGCCCCTACGAGCAGTACTTC. It codes for CASSPRLGGGPYEQYF.

The chain uses TRBV9 and TRBJ2-1, with 9 bases fitting TRBD1. Germline V gene data show CDR1 as SGDLS and CDR2 as YYNGEE. J gave up 13 bases and V 0 bases, and 17 bases lay outside the gene matches. This CDR3 contains 17 residues. This CDR3 reads CASSVAWAGQGLDHQFF. CDR3 nucleotides: TGTGCCAGCAGCGTAGCTTGGGCTGGACAGGGGCTGGACCATCAGTTCTTC.

The J gene is TRBJ1-5, the V gene TRBV4-1, with D maybe TRBD1 (5 bases). CDR1 MGHRA and CDR2 YSYEKL come from the germline V gene. The CDR3 runs 17 residues. The V gene lost 2 bases and the J gene lost 3 bases, with 17 bases spanning the gap. The CDR3 DNA follows: TGCGCCAGCAGCCAATCCTCAGGGTATGGGAACAATCAGCCCCAGCATTTT. Translated, it gives CASSQSSGYGNNQPQHF.

This chain links TRBV2 with TRBJ2-5; 12 positions match TRBD2. The CDR3 covers 16 residues. The germline V gene has CDR1 SNHLY and CDR2 FYNNEI. The ends lost 3 bases at V and 4 bases at J; junction bases unmatched: 6. CDR3 coding DNA: TGTGCCAGCAGTGATCCCCCGGGACTAGCGGGAGAGACCCAGTACTTC. This codes for CASSDPPGLAGETQYF.

This clone was found a few times. The chain combines TRBV19 with TRBJ1-5, with TRBD1 matching 10 bases. Germline trimming cut 5 bases from V and 6 bases from J; bases unmatched to any gene: 4. Germline V gene sequence: CDR1 LNHDA, CDR2 SQIVND (reference sequence). CDR3 length: 14 residues. CDR3 residues: CASSHDRGRQPQHF. CDR3 nucleotide sequence: TGTGCCAGTAGTCATGACAGGGGGCGTCAGCCCCAGCATTTT. Drawing the rest from reference TRBV19 and TRBJ1-5, the complete variable domain is DGGITQSPKYLFRKEGQNVTLSCEQNLNHDAMYWYRQDPGQGLRLIYYSQIVNDFQKGDIAEGYSVSREKKESFPLTVTSAQKNPTAFYLCASSHDRGRQPQHFGDGTRLSIL.

This clone occurred once. This rearrangement joins TRBV13 to TRBJ1-2, with D maybe TRBD1 (6 bases). CDR1 is PRHDT, CDR2 FYEKMQ, per germline (reference sequence). Trimming removed 2 bases at V and 7 bases at J, with 17 bases between. The CDR3 sequence is 15 residues long. The CDR3 loop is CASSLIPGEARGYTF. The CDR3 coding sequence is TGTGCCAGCAGCTTAATCCCAGGGGAAGCTCGTGGCTACACCTTC.

This chain links TRBV2 with TRBJ1-1; D call uncertain. V was pared by 4 bases and J by 4 bases, with 13 bases between. CDR1 and CDR2 (germline): SNHLY, FYNNEI. CDR3 length: 14 residues. Here the CDR3 DNA reads TGTGCCAGCAGTGGCTACCTACGGTCCACTGAAGCTTTCTTT. Its translation is CASSGYLRSTEAFF.

This chain joins TRBV19 and TRBJ1-4; D not certain. CDR1 LNHDA and CDR2 SQIVND come from the germline V gene (reference sequence). The CDR3 runs to 15 residues. V gave up 4 bases and J gave up 5 bases, with 14 bases separating them. CDR3 sequence reads: CASSNPGGPNEKLFF. The CDR3, as DNA: TGTGCCAGTAGTAACCCCGGTGGGCCAAATGAAAAACTGTTTTTT.

The chain is built from TRBV29-1 and TRBJ1-4, with TRBD1 matching 8 bases. The trim removed 7 bases at V and 7 bases at J, leaving 14 bases unmatched. Germline V gives CDR1 SQVTM, CDR2 ANQGSEA. This CDR3 is built from 15 residues. The CDR3, as DNA: TGCAGCGGTCCTTTGCCCCAGGGGGCGGTTGAAAAACTGTTTTTT. It translates to CSGPLPQGAVEKLFF.

This chain connects TRBV10-2 to TRBJ2-7; tentative D call: TRBD1 (5 bases). The V gene's germline CDR1 is WSHSY and CDR2 SAAADI. V lost 1 base, J lost 2 bases, and 15 bases lay in between. There are 16 residues in the CDR3. In DNA, the CDR3 is TGCGCCAGCAGTGAGTTCAGGGTATCTAAGACCTACGAGCAGTACTTC. Translating it yields CASSEFRVSKTYEQYF.

The V and J genes are TRBV7-9 and TRBJ2-3; 10 nucleotides match TRBD2. The CDR3 spans 15 residues. Germline V CDR1 and CDR2: SEHNR, FQNEAQ (reference sequence). J gave up 5 bases and V 5 bases, and 7 bases lay outside the gene matches. The CDR3 DNA reads TGTGCCAGCAGCCCCCTAGCGGGGGTTAGAGATACGCAGTATTTT. This translates into CASSPLAGVRDTQYF. Using reference TRBV7-9 and TRBJ2-3 for the parts outside the CDR3, the full variable domain is DTGVSQNPRHKITKRGQNVTFRCDPISEHNRLYWYRQTLGQGPEFLTYFQNEAQLEKSRLLSDRFSAERPKGSFSTLEIQRTEQGDSAMYLCASSPLAGVRDTQYFGPGTRLTVL.

Written as DNA, the CDR3 is TGTGCCAGCAGCTCGGACTTGACCGGGGAGCTGTTTTTT. It is translated as CASSSDLTGELFF. This chain joins TRBV7-3 and TRBJ2-2; a possible D gene is TRBD2 (5 bases). The CDR3 has 13 residues. V gave up 4 bases and J gave up 5 bases, with 8 bases separating them. Germline values: CDR1 SGHTA, CDR2 FQGTGA.